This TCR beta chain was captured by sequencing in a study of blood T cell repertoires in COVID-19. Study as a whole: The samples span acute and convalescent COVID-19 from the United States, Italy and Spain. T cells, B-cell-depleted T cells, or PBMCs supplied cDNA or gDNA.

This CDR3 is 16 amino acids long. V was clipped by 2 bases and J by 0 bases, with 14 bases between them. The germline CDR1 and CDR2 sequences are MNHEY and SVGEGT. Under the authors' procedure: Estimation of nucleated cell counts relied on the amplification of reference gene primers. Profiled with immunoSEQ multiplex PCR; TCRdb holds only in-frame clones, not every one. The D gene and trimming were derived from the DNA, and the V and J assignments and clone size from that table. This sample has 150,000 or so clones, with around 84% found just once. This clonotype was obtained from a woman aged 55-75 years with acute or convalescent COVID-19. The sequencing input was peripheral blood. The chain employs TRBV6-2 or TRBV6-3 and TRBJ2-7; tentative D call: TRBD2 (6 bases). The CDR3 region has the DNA TGTGCCAGCAGTTACCTCCTTAGGGGACTCTCCTACGAGCAGTACTTC. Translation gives CASSYLLRGLSYEQYF.